These 16 T cell receptor beta chains share one sample of origin, sequenced in a study of blood T cells in healthy people across ages. For the second PCR, which ran for about 6 to 11 cycles, a sample-barcoded 5' primer and a J-beta primer mix were used. MiXCR was run by TCRdb on the 5' RACE reads, yielding one entry per CDR3 protein. Among around 1,500,000 distinct CDR3 sequences listed, about 28% were seen once. The sample comprised blood. Source of these receptors: a woman in her twenties or thirties in good health.

V and J are TRBV5-1 and TRBJ2-3; 8 bases map to TRBD2. V was clipped by 0 bases and J by 1 base; unmatched bases: 16. Germline V CDR1 and CDR2: SGHRS, YFSETQ. The CDR3 loop spans 20 amino acids. The CDR3 loop is CASSLVAGGSKTSRTDTQYF. The CDR3 DNA sequence: TGCGCCAGCAGCTTGGTGGCGGGAGGCTCAAAAACCTCACGCACAGATACGCAGTATTTT. Combining the CDR3 with reference TRBV5-1 and TRBJ2-3 gives the whole variable domain KAGVTQTPRYLIKTRGQQVTLSCSPISGHRSVSWYQQTPGQGLQFLFEYFSETQRNKGNFPGRFSGRQFSNSRSEMNVSTLELGDSALYLCASSLVAGGSKTSRTDTQYFGPGTRLTVL.

This clonotype was observed a few times. The chain joins TRBV2 to TRBJ2-7; 9 nucleotides match TRBD2. Germline V gene data show CDR1 as SNHLY and CDR2 as FYNNEI. Trimming took 2 bases from V and 4 from J; bases not matched to a gene: 3. The length of the CDR3 is 14 residues. The CDR3 loop reads CASSEYLAGYEQYF. CDR3 bases: TGTGCCAGCAGTGAATACCTAGCGGGGTACGAGCAGTACTTC.

On this clonotype itself: This may be a read error, as it is one base from a much larger clone. CDR3 loop: CASSVPGLARGEQFF. The CDR3, as DNA: TGTGCCAGCAGCGTACCGGGACTAGCAAGAGGCGAGCAGTTCTTC. The rearrangement links TRBV28 to TRBJ2-1; 9 nucleotides agree with TRBD2. The junction had 13 bases not matched to a gene; V was cut back by 6 bases and J by 10 bases. From germline, CDR1 is MDHEN and CDR2 SYDVKM. The CDR3 loop spans 15 amino acids.

There are a few counts of this clonotype. The genes are TRBV10-2 and TRBJ2-7; D may correspond to TRBD1 or TRBD2 (5 bases each). CDR3 size: 15 residues. Germline CDR1 and CDR2: WSHSY and SAAADI. V lost 7 bases, J lost 3 bases, and 19 bases lay in between. The CDR3 DNA reads TGCGCCAGCATAGAAGGGGCAGGGAGAGGCTACGAGCAGTACTTC. Translated, it gives CASIEGAGRGYEQYF.

The chain recombines TRBV2 with TRBJ1-2; unclear D gene. From germline, CDR1 is SNHLY and CDR2 FYNNEI. The CDR3 is made up of 14 amino acids. Trimming cost V 3 bases and J 5 bases, with 13 bases left between them. The CDR3 reads CASSEGVFRYGYTF. The CDR3, as DNA: TGTGCCAGCAGTGAGGGAGTCTTTCGGTATGGCTACACCTTC.

This clonotype was observed a handful of times. The V and J genes are TRBV7-9 and TRBJ2-3; TRBD2 is a possible D gene (5 bases). From germline, CDR1 is SEHNR and CDR2 FQNEAQ (reference sequence). Between the trimmed V and J ends, which lost 3 bases and 3 bases, there was a span of 13 bases. The CDR3 has 15 amino acids. The CDR3 loop reads CASSFWELLTDTQYF. CDR3 coding DNA: TGTGCCAGCAGCTTCTGGGAGCTCCTTACAGATACGCAGTATTTT.

The rearrangement uses TRBV12-3 or TRBV12-4 and TRBJ2-6, with a possible D match to TRBD2 (5 bases). This CDR3 is 20 amino acids long. The V and J ends lost 6 bases and 4 bases respectively, with 28 bases between them. In DNA form, the CDR3 reads TGTGCCAGCAGCCACTGGAGGCAAAGGATAAATTTGTCGGGGGCCAACGTCCTGACTTTC. It encodes CASSHWRQRINLSGANVLTF.

Comments on this clonotype: Mismatch with germline at one junction end may stem from a read error. V is TRBV28 and J is TRBJ1-2, with 9 bases aligning to TRBD1. The CDR3 is 14 residues long. Germline V gene lookup returns CDR1 MDHEN and CDR2 SYDVKM. The CDR3 region is CASRLSDRGDGCTF. CDR3 in DNA: TGTGCCAGCAGGCTATCGGACAGGGGAGATGGCTGCACCTTC.

This clonotype was found many times. The chain joins TRBV20-1 to TRBJ2-3; 8 nucleotides line up with TRBD2. The J segment lost 2 bases and the V segment lost 3 bases, leaving 10 bases of the junction unmatched. Germline CDR1 is DFQATT and CDR2 is SNEGSKA (reference sequence). This CDR3 comprises 16 residues. Here the CDR3 DNA reads TGCAGTGCTAGGGGGCGGGGGGTCCCTTTCACAGATACGCAGTATTTT. Translation: CSARGRGVPFTDTQYF.

This rearrangement joins TRBV3-1 to TRBJ1-5; 8 positions agree with TRBD1. The CDR3 length is 14 residues. CDR1 and CDR2 (germline): LGHDT, YNNKEL (reference sequence). With 2 bases clipped from V and 11 bases from J, the junction kept 8 bases outside the gene matches. The CDR3 DNA reads TGTGCCAGCAGCCAATCAGGGGGCGAATGGACCCAGCATTTT. It yields the protein CASSQSGGEWTQHF.

V usage is TRBV29-1 and J usage is TRBJ2-3; the D is unclear. The V gene lost 6 bases and the J gene lost 4 bases, with 14 bases spanning the gap. The length of the CDR3 is 13 residues. In germline, CDR1 is SQVTM, CDR2 ANQGSEA. CDR3: CSVYLDWSDTQYF. For the CDR3, the DNA is TGCAGCGTCTACCTAGATTGGTCAGATACGCAGTATTTT.

V and J are TRBV3-1 and TRBJ2-4; D uncertain. Germline CDR1 reads LGHDT; CDR2 reads YNNKEL (reference sequence). The V end lost 4 bases, the J end lost 8 bases, and 15 bases lay between the germline ends. The CDR3 contains 14 residues. The CDR3 spells CASSPVAGFDIQYF. DNA for the CDR3: TGTGCCAGCAGCCCGGTCGCAGGTTTTGACATTCAGTACTTC.

The CDR3 spells CASSTREISSPLHF. The CDR3 coding sequence is TGTGCCAGCAGTACCCGGGAGATATCTTCACCCCTCCACTTT. The chain uses TRBV6-6 and TRBJ1-6; D remains ambiguous. CDR1 MNHNY and CDR2 SVGAGI come from the germline V gene (reference sequence). This CDR3 contains 14 residues. The ends were cut back, 5 bases at V and 9 bases at J, with 14 bases in the middle.

This clonotype was counted at least ten times. This chain joins TRBV4-3 and TRBJ2-7; 10 bases line up with TRBD2. The CDR3 is 16 amino acids. Trimming at V came to 3 bases and at J to 5 bases, leaving 10 bases not matched to a gene. Germline V gene sequence: CDR1 LGHNA, CDR2 YSLEER. The DNA for the CDR3 is TGCGCCAGCAGCCAGGGTCGACTAGCGGGTGGCAACGAGCAGTACTTC. Residues: CASSQGRLAGGNEQYF.

The V gene is TRBV10-3, the J gene TRBJ2-2; 8 bases map to TRBD2. There are 14 residues in the CDR3. CDR1 is ENHRY and CDR2 is SYGVKD in the germline V gene. V lost 11 bases, J lost 4 bases, and 9 bases stayed unmatched. CDR3: CAARGGGPTGELFF. In nucleotides, the CDR3 is TGTGCCGCGAGGGGCGGGGGGCCCACCGGGGAGCTGTTTTTT.

A remark on this clonotype: This CDR3 fails to terminate in the conserved phenylalanine or tryptophan, so it likely reflects a read error. The V gene is TRBV20-1, the J gene TRBJ2-1, with 7 bases aligning to TRBD2. The germline V gene encodes CDR1 DFQATT and CDR2 SNEGSKA (reference sequence). The ends lost 5 bases at V and 5 bases at J; junction bases unmatched: 6. The length of the CDR3 is 13 residues. CDR3 coding DNA: TGCAGTGCTCCCCCGGGGGGTCACAATGAGCAGTTCGTC. Translation gives CSAPPGGHNEQFV.